These 5 T cell receptor beta chains were all obtained from the same sample, sequenced in a study of blood T cell repertoires in COVID-19 (TCRdb year 2020). Library prep was done by the immunoSEQ multiplex PCR assay. TCRdb retrieved this table from immuneACCESS and kept in-frame rearrangements only. Not all clones are present; in checked studies, unresolved V genes account for under half, and no reason is known for the remainder. The sample includes 200,000 to 250,000 clones, with around 86% observed a single time. Approximately 8.4% of the sample is held by the ten biggest clonotypes. The sequencing sample was made of peripheral blood. The receptors stem from a woman aged 80 or older with COVID-19, enrolled during active disease.

This clone was observed a single time. The CDR3 DNA follows: TGTGCCAGCAGCTTGGGGACAGGGGGTAGAGACTACGAGCAGTACTTC. Translated, it gives CASSLGTGGRDYEQYF. The chain links TRBV5-6 to TRBJ2-7; 10 nucleotides agree with TRBD1. CDR3 size: 16 residues. V lost 0 bases, J lost 3 bases, and 6 bases stayed unmatched. The germline CDR1 and CDR2 sequences are SGHDT and YYEEEE.

V and J are TRBV7-2 and TRBJ1-2; TRBD1 is a possible D gene (5 bases). Trimming left V 3 bases short and J 7 bases short, with 9 bases between. Looked up from germline, CDR1 is SGHTA and CDR2 is FQGNSA. This CDR3 has 12 amino acids. For the CDR3, the DNA is TGTGCCAGCAGCTTTGTGCAGGGTGGCTACACCTTC. As protein: CASSFVQGGYTF.

Turning to this clone: Since a much larger clone is just one base distant, this may be a read error. Here the CDR3 reads CASRSSGANVLTF. The CDR3 DNA reads as TGTGCCAGCAGGAGCTCTGGGGCCAACGTCCTGACTTTC. V is TRBV28 and J is TRBJ2-6; D gene uncertain. This CDR3 is built from 13 residues. CDR1 is MDHEN and CDR2 is SYDVKM in the germline V gene. V was clipped by 6 bases and J by 0 bases, with 3 bases between them.

The chain combines TRBV28 with TRBJ1-5; D possibly corresponds to TRBD1 (6 bases). The CDR3 loop spans 13 amino acids. The V end lost 8 bases, the J end lost 6 bases, and 14 bases lay between the germline ends. The germline V gene encodes CDR1 MDHEN and CDR2 SYDVKM. In nucleotides, the CDR3 is TGTGCCAGCCATCAGATAGGGGGTCAGCCCCAGCATTTT. Its protein is CASHQIGGQPQHF.

The chain carries TRBV5-4 and TRBJ2-7, with 7 bases aligning to TRBD1. With V trimmed by 0 bases and J by 1 base, 7 bases remained unmatched. Per germline, CDR1 SGHNT and CDR2 YYREEE (reference sequence). The CDR3 loop spans 16 amino acids. CDR3 nucleotide sequence: TGTGCCAGCAGCTTGGGCTGGGGACAGTTTTCCTACGAGCAGTACTTC. It translates to CASSLGWGQFSYEQYF.